This T cell receptor beta chain emerged from a study of blood T cell repertoires in COVID-19. This table comes from immunoSEQ multiplex PCR, and its TCRdb copy is limited to in-frame clones, with some not included. The sample holds about 230,000 clones; around 83% are singletons and the top ten take over 1.2%. Sample: peripheral blood. The TCR sequence derives from a woman aged 40 to 50 who had recovered from COVID-19.

The CDR3: CASSRTSGGEDTQYF. The CDR3 DNA reads TGTGCCAGCAGTCGGACTAGCGGGGGGGAAGATACGCAGTATTTT. This chain connects TRBV27 to TRBJ2-3, with TRBD2 matching over 15 bases. The CDR3 is made up of 15 amino acids. V was pared by 5 bases and J by 5 bases, with 2 bases of the junction left unmatched. Germline assignment: CDR1 MNHEY and CDR2 SMNVEV (reference sequence).